These T cell receptor beta chains were read from a single sample in a study of blood T cell repertoires in COVID-19. Measured with immunoSEQ multiplex PCR; TCRdb has only the in-frame clones, and not every one. The sample has under 150,000 clones, roughly 80% seen once. Material for sequencing was peripheral blood. All receptors come from a middle-aged woman with acute or convalescent COVID-19. CDR3s include the opening cysteine and the closing phenylalanine or tryptophan. The order of the fields is V gene, J gene, CDR3 protein.

TRBV21-1	TRBJ2-7	CASSKEGQGIYEQYF
TRBV11-2	TRBJ1-6	CASSFWDRNNSPLHF
TRBV4-1	TRBJ1-6	CASSQKGWYSPLHF
TRBV20-1	TRBJ2-7	CSARTRDGYF
TRBV7-3	TRBJ1-6	CASSLKSGNSPLHF
TRBV9	TRBJ1-2	CASSAMTGANGYTF
TRBV30	TRBJ2-1	CAWSRGGVNEQFF
TRBV19	TRBJ1-4	CASTDRATNEKLFF
TRBV10-2	TRBJ1-2	CASSPDRGVHGYTF
TRBV3-1/TRBV3-2	TRBJ2-7	CASSQGHSSYEQYF
TRBV14	TRBJ1-1	CASSQWHLNTEAFF
TRBV7-2	TRBJ2-2	CASRRQVNTGELFF
TRBV5-1	TRBJ2-3	CASMASGGRGDTQYF
TRBV12-5	TRBJ2-1	CASGLVPAVAGDARSSYNEQFF
TRBV7-3	TRBJ2-1	CASSRLAGGPQNEQFF
TRBV10-3	TRBJ1-1	CAISYRDEAFF
TRBV29-1	TRBJ2-5	CSVEDDGRWETQYF
TRBV7-8	TRBJ1-5	CASSLYQGEGQPQHF
TRBV7-3	TRBJ2-5	CASSLSARAETQYF
TRBV9	TRBJ2-1	CASSGGLAGNNEQFF
TRBV2	TRBJ2-2	CASRGSGGITGELFF
TRBV19	TRBJ1-5	CASSIRGNQPQHF
TRBV4-2	TRBJ1-1	CASSQGGDRGRFAEAFF
TRBV11-2	TRBJ2-7	CASSSRAKTGIEQYF
TRBV19	TRBJ1-5	CASSTDRGSNQPQHF
TRBV9	TRBJ2-7	CASSKGLAGSYEQYF
TRBV20-1	TRBJ1-1	CSASLGHKNTEAFF
TRBV3-1/TRBV3-2	TRBJ1-4	CASRENRGLLDEKLFF
TRBV27	TRBJ1-5	CASRPKPAGQPQHF
TRBV9	TRBJ2-3	CASSSWGQGGDTQYF
TRBV5-4	TRBJ2-7	CASSLWSSPYEQYF
TRBV5-1	TRBJ1-1	CASSSTGVGRANNPFF
TRBV15	TRBJ1-2	CATSGRVGYGYTF
TRBV5-5	TRBJ1-2	CASTPEELGYTF
TRBV5-1	TRBJ2-1	CASLLAPASYNEQFF
TRBV9	TRBJ2-2	CASSARSTAGGPGTGELFF
TRBV4-3	TRBJ1-2	CASSRQGDYGYTF
TRBV27	TRBJ1-6	CASSPQGTPGSPLHF
TRBV6-5	TRBJ1-2	CASSYSTGGNYGYTF
TRBV5-1	TRBJ1-5	CASSLEGNNQPQHF
TRBV6-2/TRBV6-3	TRBJ2-3	CASSPLAGTRTDTQYF
TRBV5-1	TRBJ2-3	CASSLGRGTGTDTQYF
TRBV29-1	TRBJ2-7	CSVVGQTSSYEQYF
TRBV6-1	TRBJ1-6	CASSENRGTSPLHF
TRBV4-1	TRBJ2-7	CASSRGQGSSYEQYF
TRBV5-1	TRBJ1-3	CASSTQGAAGNTIYF